A selection of T cell receptor beta chains follows, all from one sample in a study of T cell changes during pregnancy in multiple sclerosis. Using immunoSEQ multiplex PCR, the repertoire was profiled, and TCRdb retains in-frame clones only, with some absent. Seen here are some 22,000 clones, approximately 86% observed once, and the top ten hold approximately 0.98%. Sequenced here: CD4+ T cells from peripheral blood mononuclear cells, sampled in the second trimester of pregnancy. These receptors all stem from a female donor in good health, enrolled as a control in a pregnancy study. CDR3s include the opening cysteine and the closing phenylalanine or tryptophan. The D gene is left open where the match is weak. Part of the rows lack a size; the others show once, few, many or a class for expanded clones.

>.|TRBD1|TRBV10-3|TRBJ1-2
TGTGCCATCGGCTCGCAGGGGGCTAACTATGGCTACACCTTC
CAIGSQGANYGYTF
>.|TRBD1|TRBV9|TRBJ2-7
TGTGCCAGCAGCGTCGAGTTAGGGACAGTAATCCACGAGCAGTACTTC
CASSVELGTVIHEQYF
>few|TRBD1|TRBV6-1|TRBJ2-2
TGTGCCAGCAGTGAACCCCCAGGGGGCAACACCGGGGAGCTGTTTTTT
CASSEPPGGNTGELFF
>.|.|TRBV7-3|TRBJ2-7
TGTGCCAGCAGCCCACCTCTAAGGGGTGTGCAGTACTTC
CASSPPLRGVQYF
>once|.|TRBV6-6|TRBJ1-1
TGTGCCAGCAGTTACTCGGGAGGGGACACTGAAGCTTTCTTT
CASSYSGGDTEAFF
>.|TRBD2|TRBV2|TRBJ2-7
TGTGCCAGCAGTGCAGTAGCGGGAGGGACTAGGGAGCAGTACTTC
CASSAVAGGTREQYF
>.|.|TRBV6-6|TRBJ1-6
TGTGCCAGCAGTTCACGGGGAGGCGATTCACCCCTCCACTTT
CASSSRGGDSPLHF
>.|.|TRBV29-1|TRBJ2-3
TGCAGCCCCAGTCCAGGGGGGGATACGCAGTATTTT
CSPSPGGDTQYF
>.|TRBD1|TRBV5-1|TRBJ1-3
TGCGCCAGCAGCTTGGGGACAGGGGGCTCTGGAAACACCATATATTTT
CASSLGTGGSGNTIYF
>.|.|TRBV25-1|TRBJ1-1
TGTGCCCCCCCCGGTGAGGAACGTCGGGCTTTCTTT
CAPPGEERRAFF
>.|.|TRBV29-1|TRBJ1-5
TGCAGCGCTATGGACAGTTTCAATCAGCCCCAGCATTTT
CSAMDSFNQPQHF
>.|TRBD1|TRBV6-4|TRBJ2-7
TGTGCCAGCAGGGGGACAGGGGAGGACGAGCAGTACTTC
CASRGTGEDEQYF
>.|TRBD1|TRBV6-1|TRBJ1-5
TGTGCCAGCAGTGCAGGACAGGACTGGCAGCCCCAGCATTTT
CASSAGQDWQPQHF
>.|TRBD1|TRBV18|TRBJ1-2
TGTGCCAGCTCACCGACAGGGTACTATGGCTACACCTTC
CASSPTGYYGYTF
>.|.|TRBV29-1|TRBJ1-3
TGCAGCGCCCTGGCCGGAAACACCATATATTTT
CSALAGNTIYF
>.|.|TRBV14|TRBJ1-2
TGTGCCAGCAGCCCCGTCTTCCGCTACACCTTC
CASSPVFRYTF
>.|.|TRBV7-6|TRBJ2-3
TGTGCCAGCAGCGCCCAGGATACGCAGTATTTT
CASSAQDTQYF
>.|.|TRBV15|TRBJ2-7
TGTGCCACCAGCAGAGATCTTAACTCGATCGCGGGGGAGCAGTACTTC
CATSRDLNSIAGEQYF
>.|.|TRBV30|TRBJ1-1
TGTGCCTGGAGTTCCTGGGGGGGAAATCAGAACACTGAAGCTTTCTTT
CAWSSWGGNQNTEAFF
>.|.|TRBV7-8|TRBJ2-7
TGTGCCAGCAGCGGATCGGGGTACGAGCAGTACTTC
CASSGSGYEQYF
>.|TRBD2|TRBV7-2|TRBJ2-7
TGTGCCAGCAGCCAGAGAGAGCTAGCGGGGGGGATTTTC
CASSQRELAGGIF
>.|.|TRBV6-1|TRBJ2-7
TGTGCCAGCGGGGCCAAGGAGTCCTACGAGCAGTACTTC
CASGAKESYEQYF
>few|TRBD1|TRBV30|TRBJ1-2
TGTGCCTGGAGCGTGACAGGGCCCCATGGCTACACCTTC
CAWSVTGPHGYTF
>.|TRBD2|TRBV19|TRBJ2-3
TGTGCCAGTAGTATAGGCGGGGGAGATACGCAGTATTTT
CASSIGGGDTQYF
>.|.|TRBV9|TRBJ1-4
TGTGCCAGCAGCGTAGGGGGCCGGGGGGGCACTAATGAAAAACTGTTTTTT
CASSVGGRGGTNEKLFF
>.|.|TRBV10-3|TRBJ2-7
TGTGCCATCAGTGACTCCTCGGACAGCTCTACCTACGAGCAGTACTTC
CAISDSSDSSTYEQYF
>medium-sized|TRBD2|TRBV4-3|TRBJ2-3
TGCGCCAGCAGCCTTAGCGGGGTTAGGACAGATACGCAGTATTTT
CASSLSGVRTDTQYF
>.|.|TRBV28|TRBJ1-6
TGTGCCAGCAGTCTTGCCCGGACAGCTAATTCACCCCTCCACTTT
CASSLARTANSPLHF
>.|TRBD2|TRBV7-2|TRBJ2-3
TGTGCCAGCAGCCCGGGACTAGGCGGGGATACGCAGTATTTT
CASSPGLGGDTQYF
>.|.|TRBV7-8|TRBJ2-7
TGTGCCAGCACCAACCAGCTGGCAGGGGCGAGGGAGCAGTACTTC
CASTNQLAGAREQYF
>.|.|TRBV6-4|TRBJ2-2
TGTGCCAGCAGTGTCGACAGTGGCCCTTTACTGGCCGGGGAGCTGTTTTTT
CASSVDSGPLLAGELFF
>.|TRBD2|TRBV5-1|TRBJ2-5
TGCGCCAGCAGCGGGACTAGCGGGAACGTGCGGGAGACCCAGTACTTC
CASSGTSGNVRETQYF
>few|.|TRBV2|TRBJ1-5
TGTGCCAGCAGTGTTGAATTCGGACAGTTCGGCAATCAGCCCCAGCATTTT
CASSVEFGQFGNQPQHF
>.|TRBD1|TRBV5-1|TRBJ2-7
TGCGCCAGCAGTCTCAGACAGGGGCTTAAGGACGAGCAGTACTTC
CASSLRQGLKDEQYF